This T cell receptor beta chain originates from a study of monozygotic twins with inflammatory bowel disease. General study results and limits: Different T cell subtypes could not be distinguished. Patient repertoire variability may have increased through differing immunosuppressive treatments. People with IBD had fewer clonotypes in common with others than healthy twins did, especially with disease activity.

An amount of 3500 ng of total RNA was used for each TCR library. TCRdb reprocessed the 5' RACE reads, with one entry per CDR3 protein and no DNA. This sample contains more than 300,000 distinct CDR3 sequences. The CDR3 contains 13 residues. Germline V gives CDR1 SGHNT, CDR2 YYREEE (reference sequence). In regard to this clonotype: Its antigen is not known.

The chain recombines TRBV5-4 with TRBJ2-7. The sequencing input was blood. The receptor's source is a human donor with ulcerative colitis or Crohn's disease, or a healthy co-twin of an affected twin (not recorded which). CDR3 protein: CASSLAQDLEQYF. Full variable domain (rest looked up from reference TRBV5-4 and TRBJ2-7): ETGVTQSPTHLIKTRGQQVTLRCSSQSGHNTVSWYQQALGQGPQFIFQYYREEENGRGNFPPRFSGLQFPNYSSELNVNALELDDSALYLCASSLAQDLEQYFGPGTRLTVT.